A single sample is the source of the 16 T cell receptor beta chains below, sequenced in a study of blood T cell repertoires in COVID-19. Clones were sequenced by immunoSEQ multiplex PCR, and TCRdb holds only the in-frame ones, with some missing. The repertoire holds about 56,000 clones, with 84% as singletons. The sequencing input was peripheral blood. All receptors come from a man aged 60-69 years with COVID-19, enrolled during active disease.

The V and J genes are TRBV3-1 (or the pseudogene TRBV3-2) and TRBJ2-2; 8 positions agree with TRBD2. This CDR3 is built from 14 residues. Germline lookup yields CDR1 LGHDT and CDR2 YNNKEL (reference sequence). V was clipped by 5 bases and J by 7 bases; unmatched bases: 6. The CDR3 sequence is CASSFITSGGELFF. The CDR3 DNA reads as TGTGCCAGCAGCTTCATAACTAGCGGCGGGGAGCTGTTTTTT.

This clone was seen only a few times. This chain uses TRBV19 with TRBJ2-3; D may be TRBD2 (6 bases). The CDR3 is 16 amino acids. V was cut by 3 bases and J by 4 bases, with 17 bases left in between. Germline V gene lookup returns CDR1 LNHDA and CDR2 SQIVND (reference sequence). CDR3 region: CASSILGGTIADTQYF. For the CDR3, the DNA is TGTGCCAGTAGTATTTTAGGAGGGACGATAGCAGATACGCAGTATTTT. The variable domain in full, completed from reference TRBV19 and TRBJ2-3, reads DGGITQSPKYLFRKEGQNVTLSCEQNLNHDAMYWYRQDPGQGLRLIYYSQIVNDFQKGDIAEGYSVSREKKESFPLTVTSAQKNPTAFYLCASSILGGTIADTQYFGPGTRLTVL.

This sequence joins TRBV5-4 and TRBJ2-7, with a tentative D call TRBD2 (6 bases). The germline V gene has CDR1 SGHNT and CDR2 YYREEE (reference sequence). Trimming removed 0 bases from V and 0 bases from J, with 10 bases in between. CDR3 length: 15 residues. The CDR3 DNA follows: TGTGCCAGCAGCTTGGGCGGGGAGATCTCCTACGAGCAGTACTTC. It codes for CASSLGGEISYEQYF.

On this clone itself: The same CDR3 is also encoded by other DNA sequences in this sample. This rearrangement joins TRBV11-3 to TRBJ2-1; the match to TRBD2 covers 12 bases. Trimming at V came to 4 bases and at J to 8 bases, leaving 6 bases not matched to a gene. The CDR3 totals 15 residues. Germline V lookup: CDR1 SGHNT, CDR2 YENEEA. The CDR3 DNA is TGTGCCAGCAGCTCACTAGCGGGAGGCGGCTATGAGCAGTTCTTC. This gives the protein CASSSLAGGGYEQFF.

The V and J genes are TRBV7-7 and TRBJ2-1, with TRBD1 matching over 9 bases. With V trimmed by 1 base and J by 4 bases, 5 bases remained unmatched. Germline assignment: CDR1 SSHAT and CDR2 FNYEAQ (reference sequence). CDR3 length: 16 residues. CDR3 residues: CASSLGGGTGYNEQFF. As DNA, the CDR3 is TGTGCCAGCAGCTTAGGGGGGGGGACAGGGTACAATGAGCAGTTCTTC.

The V call is TRBV29-1, the J call TRBJ1-1; D uncertain. CDR3 length equals 12 residues. Germline CDR1 reads SQVTM; CDR2 reads ANQGSEA. V was shortened by 6 bases and J by 0 bases, with 8 bases between the two germline ends. The chain's CDR3 is CSVTRLNTEAFF. CDR3 bases: TGCAGCGTCACGAGATTGAACACTGAAGCTTTCTTT.

The count of this clone is one. V and J are TRBV5-1 and TRBJ2-2; 7 nucleotides align to TRBD2. The CDR3 runs to 16 residues. Germline V CDR1 and CDR2: SGHRS, YFSETQ. V lost 1 base and J lost 1; bases outside the gene matches: 4. CDR3 in amino acids: CASSLSGGRNTGELFF. The CDR3 region has the DNA TGCGCCAGCAGCTTGTCGGGAGGTAGGAACACCGGGGAGCTGTTTTTT. Using reference TRBV5-1 and TRBJ2-2 for the parts outside the CDR3, the full variable domain is KAGVTQTPRYLIKTRGQQVTLSCSPISGHRSVSWYQQTPGQGLQFLFEYFSETQRNKGNFPGRFSGRQFSNSRSEMNVSTLELGDSALYLCASSLSGGRNTGELFFGEGSRLTVL.

CDR3: CASTRQKGADEQYF. Here the CDR3 DNA reads TGTGCCAGCACCCGCCAGAAGGGGGCAGACGAGCAGTACTTC. The chain carries TRBV5-4 and TRBJ2-7, with 7 bases fitting TRBD1. The CDR3 covers 14 residues. Germline trimming cut 6 bases from V and 5 bases from J; bases unmatched to any gene: 11. Germline loops: CDR1 SGHNT, CDR2 YYREEE (reference sequence).

This clone was seen a handful of times. This chain connects TRBV5-4 to TRBJ1-3, with TRBD1 identical over 11 bases. The V segment lost 4 bases and the J segment 6 bases; nucleotides outside the gene matches: 6. The CDR3 extends over 15 amino acids. Germline V gene lookup returns CDR1 SGHNT and CDR2 YYREEE (reference sequence). This CDR3 is CASSLWTGGENTIYF. DNA for the CDR3: TGTGCCAGCAGCCTTTGGACAGGGGGCGAAAACACCATATATTTT.

The DNA of the CDR3 is TGTGCCAGCAGCATCCACCACGGACAGCCCTCCAGGTACGAGCAGTACTTC. It is translated as CASSIHHGQPSRYEQYF. This chain joins TRBV11-3 and TRBJ2-7, with D possibly matching TRBD1 (6 bases). The V end lost 5 bases, the J end lost 4 bases, and 24 bases lay between the germline ends. Germline values: CDR1 SGHNT, CDR2 YENEEA. CDR3 size: 17 residues.

This clone was seen just once. DNA of the CDR3: TGCGCCAGCAAGGCCCAGGGTGGTAACACTGAAGCTTTCTTT. This sequence encodes CASKAQGGNTEAFF. This chain connects TRBV5-1 to TRBJ1-1; weak D call: TRBD1 (5 bases). This CDR3 comprises 14 residues. V shed 6 bases and J shed 2 bases, with 14 bases lying between them. Germline-derived CDR1 and CDR2 are SGHRS and YFSETQ. Together with reference TRBV5-1 and TRBJ1-1, the CDR3 gives the full variable domain: KAGVTQTPRYLIKTRGQQVTLSCSPISGHRSVSWYQQTPGQGLQFLFEYFSETQRNKGNFPGRFSGRQFSNSRSEMNVSTLELGDSALYLCASKAQGGNTEAFFGQGTRLTVV.

The V gene is TRBV5-1, the J gene TRBJ2-5, with no clear D. V dropped 0 bases and J dropped 5 bases, with 8 bases sitting between them. This CDR3 has 13 amino acids. Germline V gene sequence: CDR1 SGHRS, CDR2 YFSETQ. The CDR3 region is CASSLVGVETQYF. In nucleotides, the CDR3 is TGCGCCAGCAGCTTGGTTGGAGTGGAGACCCAGTACTTC. Variable domain in full (rest from reference TRBV5-1 and TRBJ2-5): KAGVTQTPRYLIKTRGQQVTLSCSPISGHRSVSWYQQTPGQGLQFLFEYFSETQRNKGNFPGRFSGRQFSNSRSEMNVSTLELGDSALYLCASSLVGVETQYFGPGTRLLVL.

J is TRBJ1-1 and V is TRBV24-1; 8 bases map to TRBD1. Germline V gene data show CDR1 as KGHDR and CDR2 as SFDVKD. The CDR3 extends over 13 amino acids. Trimming cost V 4 bases and J 7 bases; bases outside gene matches: 4. The DNA of the CDR3 is TGTGCCACCAGTGACCCGGGGACAGGTGAAGCTTTCTTT. Its protein product is CATSDPGTGEAFF.

The chain has TRBV5-5 and TRBJ1-5; TRBD1 might be the D (6 bases). V gave up 4 bases and J gave up 2 bases, with 22 bases separating them. The CDR3 consists of 18 residues. Germline CDR1 reads SGHKS; CDR2 reads YYEKEE (reference sequence). The chain's CDR3 is CASSHGLRGGAGNQPQHF. The CDR3 nucleotides read TGTGCCAGCAGCCATGGGCTCCGGGGGGGCGCCGGCAATCAGCCCCAGCATTTT.

The chain couples TRBV30 to TRBJ1-6; 7 nucleotides align to TRBD1. The V segment lost 0 bases and the J segment 5 bases; nucleotides outside the gene matches: 16. The CDR3 sequence is 19 residues long. The V gene's germline CDR1 is GTSNPN and CDR2 SVGIG (reference sequence). As DNA, the CDR3 is TGTGCCTGGAGTGTACTCTTTATCCCAGGGGGTGATGATAATTCACCCCTCCACTTT. It yields the protein CAWSVLFIPGGDDNSPLHF.

The chain combines TRBV7-2 with TRBJ2-1, with 12 bases matching TRBD2. This CDR3 spans 16 amino acids. V lost 4 bases to trimming and J lost 4 bases; unmatched junction nucleotides: 5. Germline V gene data show CDR1 as SGHTA and CDR2 as FQGNSA. The CDR3 here is CASSSRTSGEYNEQFF. The CDR3 nucleotides read TGTGCCAGCAGCTCACGGACTAGCGGGGAGTACAATGAGCAGTTCTTC.